The rows below give T cell receptor beta chains drawn from one sample of a study of spatial heterogeneity in lung cancer. TCRdb reprocessed the 5' RACE reads with MiXCR, giving one entry per CDR3 protein. The data hold fewer than 9,000 distinct CDR3 sequences, with about 20% observed a single time. This sample comprised lung tumor tissue, obtained at surgery. The receptors here all came from a female donor with early-stage non-small cell lung cancer. CDR3s include the opening cysteine and the closing phenylalanine or tryptophan. Each record gives: J gene, CDR3 length, D gene, V gene, clone size, CDR3 protein, CDR3 DNA. A D gene is named only where the DNA matches it firmly. Size is stated for part of the rows, as once, few or many counts, or as a class when the clone is expanded.

J: TRBJ2-7
length: 16
D: .
V: TRBV30
size: .
CDR3: CAWSVLATGPSAEQYF
DNA: TGTGCCTGGAGTGTACTTGCGACGGGACCATCTGCGGAGCAGTACTTC

J: TRBJ2-3
length: 17
D: TRBD1
V: TRBV5-1
size: .
CDR3: CASSLQPRQGVVDTQYF
DNA: TGCGCCAGCAGCTTGCAGCCCCGCCAGGGGGTGGTTGATACGCAGTATTTT

J: TRBJ2-4
length: 20
D: .
V: TRBV24-1
size: .
CDR3: CATSDRSRELFELAKNIQYF
DNA: TGTGCCACCAGTGATCGGTCGAGGGAATTATTCGAGCTGGCCAAAAACATTCAGTACTTC

J: TRBJ2-7
length: 11
D: .
V: TRBV6-5
size: few
CDR3: CASRDFYEQYF
DNA: TGTGCCAGCAGAGACTTCTACGAGCAGTACTTC

J: TRBJ2-7
length: 15
D: .
V: TRBV5-6
size: medium-sized
CDR3: CASSRAGRGNYEQYF
DNA: TGTGCCAGCAGCAGAGCCGGTAGGGGGAACTACGAGCAGTACTTC

J: TRBJ2-3
length: 17
D: .
V: TRBV4-1
size: few
CDR3: CASSQVVTTERTDTQYF
DNA: TGCGCCAGCAGCCAAGTTGTGACGACGGAACGCACAGATACGCAGTATTTT

J: TRBJ2-2
length: 15
D: .
V: TRBV29-1
size: medium-sized
CDR3: CSVIGGSLNTGELFF
DNA: TGCAGCGTTATCGGGGGCAGCTTGAACACCGGGGAGCTGTTTTTT

J: TRBJ2-3
length: 14
D: TRBD2
V: TRBV20-1
size: .
CDR3: CSELAGSSTDTQYF
DNA: TGCAGTGAACTAGCGGGGTCTAGCACAGATACGCAGTATTTT

J: TRBJ1-5
length: 14
D: TRBD1
V: TRBV30
size: .
CDR3: CAWSARTGNQPQHF
DNA: TGTGCCTGGAGTGCCCGGACAGGGAATCAGCCCCAGCATTTT

J: TRBJ2-7
length: 14
D: .
V: TRBV7-4
size: .
CDR3: CASSPRRGPYEQYF
DNA: TGTGCCAGCAGCCCCCGGAGGGGGCCTTACGAGCAGTACTTC

J: TRBJ1-4
length: 13
D: .
V: TRBV6-5
size: few
CDR3: CASSTLGSEKLFF
DNA: TGTGCCAGCAGCACCTTGGGGAGCGAAAAACTGTTTTTT

J: TRBJ1-5
length: 15
D: .
V: TRBV10-3
size: large
CDR3: CAISGGFGGNQPQHF
DNA: TGTGCCATCAGTGGAGGGTTTGGAGGCAATCAGCCCCAGCATTTT

J: TRBJ1-1
length: 15
D: .
V: TRBV7-9
size: .
CDR3: CASSLGVGMNTEAFF
DNA: TGTGCCAGCAGCTTAGGGGTCGGAATGAACACTGAAGCTTTCTTT

J: TRBJ2-7
length: 12
D: .
V: TRBV27
size: .
CDR3: CASSPTPWEQYF
DNA: TGTGCCAGCAGTCCAACGCCGTGGGAGCAGTACTTC

J: TRBJ1-6
length: 15
D: .
V: TRBV5-1
size: few
CDR3: CASSLGFSYNSPLHF
DNA: TGCGCCAGCAGCTTGGGGTTCTCCTATAATTCACCCCTCCACTTT

J: TRBJ1-1
length: 13
D: .
V: TRBV9
size: few
CDR3: CASSVGGYTEAFF
DNA: TGTGCCAGCAGCGTAGGAGGGTATACTGAAGCTTTCTTT

J: TRBJ2-1
length: 14
D: .
V: TRBV5-1
size: medium-sized
CDR3: CASSWGSLLGEQFF
DNA: TGCGCCAGCAGCTGGGGGAGTCTCCTAGGAGAGCAGTTCTTC

J: TRBJ2-1
length: 11
D: .
V: TRBV12-3/TRBV12-4
size: few
CDR3: CASSFQNEQFF
DNA: TGTGCCAGCAGTTTCCAGAATGAGCAGTTCTTC

J: TRBJ2-7
length: 15
D: .
V: TRBV4-1
size: few
CDR3: CASSQPRENSYEQYF
DNA: TGCGCCAGCAGCCAACCGAGGGAGAACAGCTACGAGCAGTACTTC

J: TRBJ1-2
length: 13
D: TRBD1
V: TRBV12-3/TRBV12-4
size: .
CDR3: CASSPTGAGASSF
DNA: TGTGCCAGCAGTCCCACAGGGGCCGGGGCTTCCTCCTTC

J: TRBJ2-7
length: 15
D: TRBD2
V: TRBV6-5
size: few
CDR3: CASRGGLAGAYEQYF
DNA: TGTGCCAGCAGAGGCGGACTAGCGGGGGCCTACGAGCAGTACTTC

J: TRBJ2-7
length: 12
D: .
V: TRBV7-2
size: .
CDR3: CASTGISYEQYF
DNA: TGTGCCAGCACTGGGATCTCCTACGAGCAGTACTTC

J: TRBJ1-1
length: 13
D: .
V: TRBV7-9
size: .
CDR3: CASSLVGLTEAFF
DNA: TGTGCCAGCAGCCTCGTGGGGCTTACTGAAGCTTTCTTT

J: TRBJ1-5
length: 16
D: .
V: TRBV20-1
size: .
CDR3: CSATNTGAGGNQPQHF
DNA: TGCAGTGCTACCAACACGGGGGCTGGAGGCAATCAGCCCCAGCATTTT

J: TRBJ2-3
length: 11
D: .
V: TRBV20-1
size: medium-sized
CDR3: CSARVADTQYF
DNA: TGCAGTGCTAGGGTGGCAGATACGCAGTATTTT

J: TRBJ1-6
length: 14
D: TRBD1
V: TRBV6-5
size: large
CDR3: CASKTGVGNSPLHF
DNA: TGTGCCAGCAAGACAGGGGTTGGCAATTCACCCCTCCACTTT

J: TRBJ1-1
length: 15
D: .
V: TRBV7-2
size: few
CDR3: CASSLGPAPNTEAFF
DNA: TGTGCCAGCAGCTTAGGTCCGGCTCCAAACACTGAAGCTTTCTTT

J: TRBJ1-1
length: 14
D: .
V: TRBV7-2
size: few
CDR3: CASSSDTGGTEAFF
DNA: TGTGCCAGCAGCTCAGACACGGGAGGCACTGAAGCTTTCTTT

J: TRBJ2-2
length: 12
D: .
V: TRBV7-9
size: .
CDR3: CARANRTGELFF
DNA: TGTGCCAGGGCCAACCGAACCGGGGAGCTGTTTTTT

J: TRBJ2-7
length: 15
D: .
V: TRBV5-1
size: .
CDR3: CASSFGDGSTYEQYF
DNA: TGCGCCAGCAGCTTTGGGGACGGAAGTACCTACGAGCAGTACTTC

J: TRBJ2-2
length: 14
D: TRBD1
V: TRBV13
size: .
CDR3: CASRDRGDTGELFF
DNA: TGTGCCAGCCGGGACAGGGGTGATACCGGGGAGCTGTTTTTT

J: TRBJ1-4
length: 14
D: .
V: TRBV2
size: .
CDR3: CASSRGNTQEKLFF
DNA: TGTGCCAGCAGTCGAGGGAACACGCAAGAAAAACTGTTTTTT

J: TRBJ1-2
length: 12
D: .
V: TRBV29-1
size: few
CDR3: CSVAGNNYGYTF
DNA: TGCAGCGTTGCAGGGAACAACTATGGCTACACCTTC

J: TRBJ2-5
length: 15
D: .
V: TRBV28
size: .
CDR3: CASSLIGQYQETQYF
DNA: TGTGCCAGCAGTTTAATCGGACAGTACCAAGAGACCCAGTACTTC

J: TRBJ2-7
length: 16
D: TRBD2
V: TRBV6-2/TRBV6-3
size: .
CDR3: CASSNTLWGLAYEQNF
DNA: TGTGCCAGCAGTAACACCCTCTGGGGACTAGCCTACGAGCAGAACTTC

J: TRBJ1-5
length: 15
D: .
V: TRBV20-1
size: .
CDR3: CSARPSAGLNQPQHF
DNA: TGCAGTGCTAGGCCTTCGGCCGGACTCAATCAGCCCCAGCATTTT

J: TRBJ1-1
length: 16
D: TRBD1
V: TRBV27
size: .
CDR3: CASSLITGGAGTEAFF
DNA: TGTGCCAGCAGTCTTATAACAGGGGGCGCGGGCACTGAAGCTTTCTTT

J: TRBJ1-2
length: 12
D: .
V: TRBV7-2
size: few
CDR3: CASSRGTYGYTF
DNA: TGTGCCAGCAGCCGGGGGACATATGGCTACACCTTC

J: TRBJ2-5
length: 12
D: .
V: TRBV27
size: few
CDR3: CASSFLQETQYF
DNA: TGTGCCAGCAGTTTCCTCCAAGAGACCCAGTACTTC

J: TRBJ1-1
length: 13
D: TRBD1
V: TRBV18
size: few
CDR3: CASSPGQTSPAFF
DNA: TGTGCCAGCTCACCGGGACAGACATCTCCAGCTTTCTTT

J: TRBJ1-5
length: 15
D: .
V: TRBV10-3
size: few
CDR3: CAISESHGGNQPQHF
DNA: TGTGCCATCAGTGAGTCACACGGGGGAAATCAGCCCCAGCATTTT

J: TRBJ2-3
length: 15
D: .
V: TRBV5-4
size: .
CDR3: CASSLEATSTDTQYF
DNA: TGTGCCAGCAGCTTGGAAGCGACTAGCACAGATACGCAGTATTTT

J: TRBJ2-7
length: 12
D: .
V: TRBV3-1
size: few
CDR3: CASSRVAYEQYF
DNA: TGTGCCAGCAGCCGGGTCGCCTACGAGCAGTACTTC

J: TRBJ1-1
length: 15
D: TRBD1
V: TRBV6-5
size: medium-sized
CDR3: CASTPPQGARTEAFF
DNA: TGTGCCAGCACCCCTCCTCAGGGGGCGCGGACTGAAGCTTTCTTT

J: TRBJ1-6
length: 16
D: .
V: TRBV4-1
size: .
CDR3: CASSQDREVINSPLHF
DNA: TGCGCCAGCAGCCAAGATCGTGAAGTAATTAATTCACCCCTCCACTTT

J: TRBJ1-2
length: 13
D: .
V: TRBV3-1
size: few
CDR3: CASSPRGSYGYTF
DNA: TGTGCCAGCAGCCCCCGGGGGTCCTATGGCTACACCTTC

J: TRBJ1-2
length: 12
D: .
V: TRBV14
size: medium-sized
CDR3: CASSQSNYGYTF
DNA: TGTGCCAGCAGCCAGAGTAACTATGGCTACACCTTC

J: TRBJ1-4
length: 16
D: TRBD1
V: TRBV18
size: .
CDR3: CASSRGQGATNEKLFF
DNA: TGTGCCAGCTCACGGGGACAGGGAGCAACTAATGAAAAACTGTTTTTT

J: TRBJ1-2
length: 16
D: TRBD1
V: TRBV2
size: few
CDR3: CASSDGTGDRSKGYTF
DNA: TGTGCCAGCAGTGACGGGACAGGGGATCGGTCAAAAGGCTACACCTTC

J: TRBJ2-3
length: 14
D: .
V: TRBV4-1
size: .
CDR3: CASSQDREGDTQYF
DNA: TGCGCCAGCAGCCAGGACAGGGAGGGGGATACGCAGTATTTT

J: TRBJ2-3
length: 12
D: .
V: TRBV28
size: .
CDR3: CASSVTTDTQYF
DNA: TGTGCCAGCAGTGTGACAACAGATACGCAGTATTTT

J: TRBJ2-1
length: 15
D: TRBD2
V: TRBV4-3
size: few
CDR3: CASSPGLADYNEQFF
DNA: TGCGCCAGCAGCCCCGGCCTAGCGGATTACAATGAGCAGTTCTTC

J: TRBJ1-1
length: 11
D: .
V: TRBV3-1
size: .
CDR3: CASSIQGWAFF
DNA: TGTGCCAGCAGCATACAGGGTTGGGCTTTCTTT

J: TRBJ1-2
length: 14
D: .
V: TRBV6-5
size: .
CDR3: CASSYSKTSYGYTF
DNA: TGTGCCAGCAGTTACTCGAAGACTTCATATGGCTACACCTTC

J: TRBJ1-1
length: 16
D: .
V: TRBV5-1
size: few
CDR3: CASSPSIEWLNTEAFF
DNA: TGCGCCAGCAGCCCCTCCATTGAATGGTTGAACACTGAAGCTTTCTTT